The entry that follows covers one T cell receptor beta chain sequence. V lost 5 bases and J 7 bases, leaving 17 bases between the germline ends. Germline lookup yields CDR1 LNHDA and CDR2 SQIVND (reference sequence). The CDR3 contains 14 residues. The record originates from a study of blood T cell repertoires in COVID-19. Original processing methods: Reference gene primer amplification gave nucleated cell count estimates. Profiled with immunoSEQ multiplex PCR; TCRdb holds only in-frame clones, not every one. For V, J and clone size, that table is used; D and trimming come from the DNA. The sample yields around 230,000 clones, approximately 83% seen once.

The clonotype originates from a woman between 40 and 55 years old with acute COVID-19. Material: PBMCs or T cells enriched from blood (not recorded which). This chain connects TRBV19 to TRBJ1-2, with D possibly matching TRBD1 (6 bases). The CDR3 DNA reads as TGTGCCAGTAGTGACAGGCCCCCTCCGGGTGGCTACACCTTC. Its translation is CASSDRPPPGGYTF.